This T cell receptor beta chain was identified during a study of T cells in Graves' hyperthyroidism and ophthalmopathy. Patients were excluded for uncontrolled infection, other autoimmune disease, pregnancy or lactation. V shed 6 bases, J shed 7 bases, and the junction held 6 bases outside the gene matches. Germline V gene data show CDR1 as SNHLY and CDR2 as FYNNEI. The CDR3 loop spans 14 amino acids. Authors of the study amplified TCR beta CDR3 regions from RNA transcripts. The primer set for the first-round RT-PCR of the TCR CDR3 was HTBI. TCRdb re-derived calls from the multiplex PCR reads in MiXCR, one entry per CDR3 protein. In the table there are hundreds of thousands of distinct CDR3 sequences, around 46% of which are singletons. This clonotype was found many times.

The genes are TRBV2 and TRBJ2-2; 9 positions match TRBD2. The clonotype was recovered from a woman between 18 and 29 years old with Graves' hyperthyroidism. The sequenced material came from peripheral blood or thyroid tissue (not recorded which). This CDR3 is CASRSGLAGGELFF. In DNA, the CDR3 is TGTGCCAGCAGGTCGGGACTAGCCGGCGGGGAGCTGTTTTTT.